The clone carrying this T cell receptor beta chain was counted ten times or more. Its target is unknown. The data belong to a study of T-cell memory formation after mild COVID-19. Regarding the study as a whole: Later expanders leaned CD4+, whereas day 15 to 85 contracting clones were balanced CD4/CD8. The pre-infection memory compartment contained some responding clones, suggesting cross-reactive memory joined. Nothing confirmed that second-wave clones peaking on day 37 were specific for SARS-CoV-2.

TCR alpha and TCR beta cDNA libraries carrying sample barcodes and UMIs came from 5'RACE with constant-segment primers. TCRdb analysed the 5' RACE reads with MiXCR anew, one entry per CDR3 protein. The sample holds roughly 190,000 distinct CDR3 sequences; around 30% are singletons and the top ten take roughly 11%. This CDR3 is built from 15 residues. V lost 1 base to trimming and J lost 0 bases, with 6 bases between them. Per germline, CDR1 LGHNA and CDR2 YNFKEQ. The receptor was derived from an adult woman who had mild COVID-19 (a few samples of this study predate the infection). Cell type and time point are not known. This chain links TRBV4-2 with TRBJ2-2; D remains ambiguous. Sequencing input: PBMCs or a T cell subset sorted from them (not recorded which). The CDR3, as DNA: TGTGCCAGCAGCCAAGTTTACGCGAACACCGGGGAGCTGTTTTTT. Translation: CASSQVYANTGELFF.